This T cell receptor (beta chain) is from a study of T cells in localized non-small cell lung cancer. Clones were sequenced by immunoSEQ multiplex PCR, and TCRdb holds only the in-frame ones, with some missing. The sample has about 35,000 clones, more than 85% seen once. This clone was seen only once. The germline V and J ends were trimmed by 7 bases and 1 base, with 12 bases remaining between them. CDR3 length equals 14 residues. Germline CDR1 and CDR2: MDHEN and SYDVKM. The source material was peripheral blood mononuclear cells, sampled before any cancer treatment. The chain has TRBV28 and TRBJ2-3; D is uncertain. This receptor was taken from a female donor over 55 with stage II lung adenocarcinoma. The CDR3 reads CASTPAVGTDTQYF. The CDR3 region has the DNA TGTGCCAGCACCCCCGCGGTGGGCACAGATACGCAGTATTTT.